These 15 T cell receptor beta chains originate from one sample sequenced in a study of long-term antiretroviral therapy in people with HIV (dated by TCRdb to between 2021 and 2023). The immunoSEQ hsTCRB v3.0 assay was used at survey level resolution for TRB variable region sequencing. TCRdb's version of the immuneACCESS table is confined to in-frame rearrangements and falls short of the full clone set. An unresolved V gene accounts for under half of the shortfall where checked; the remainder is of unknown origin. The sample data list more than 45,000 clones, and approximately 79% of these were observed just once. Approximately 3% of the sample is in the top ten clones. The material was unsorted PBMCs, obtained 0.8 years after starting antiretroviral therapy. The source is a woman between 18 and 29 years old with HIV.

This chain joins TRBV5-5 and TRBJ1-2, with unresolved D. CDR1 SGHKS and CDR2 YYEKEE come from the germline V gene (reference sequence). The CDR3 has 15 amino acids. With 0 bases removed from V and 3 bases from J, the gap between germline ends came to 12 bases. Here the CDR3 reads CASSLVTGGDYGYTF. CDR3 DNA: TGTGCCAGCAGCTTGGTTACGGGAGGAGACTATGGCTACACCTTC.

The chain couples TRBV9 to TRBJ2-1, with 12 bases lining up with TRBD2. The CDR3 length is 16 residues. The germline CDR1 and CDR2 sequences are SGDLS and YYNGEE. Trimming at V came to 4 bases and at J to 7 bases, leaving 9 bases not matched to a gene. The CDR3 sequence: CASSILAGGPGNEQFF. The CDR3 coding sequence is TGTGCCAGCAGCATTCTAGCGGGAGGGCCAGGAAATGAGCAGTTCTTC.

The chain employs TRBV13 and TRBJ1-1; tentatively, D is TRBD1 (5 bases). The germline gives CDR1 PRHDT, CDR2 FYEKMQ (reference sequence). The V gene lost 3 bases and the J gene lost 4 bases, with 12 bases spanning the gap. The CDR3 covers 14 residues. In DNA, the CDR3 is TGTGCCAGCAGCTTGGGGGGGAGATCCACTGAAGCTTTCTTT. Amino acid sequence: CASSLGGRSTEAFF. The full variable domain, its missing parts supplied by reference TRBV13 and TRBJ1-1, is AAGVIQSPRHLIKEKRETATLKCYPIPRHDTVYWYQQGPGQDPQFLISFYEKMQSDKGSIPDRFSAQQFSDYHSELNMSSLELGDSALYFCASSLGGRSTEAFFGQGTRLTVV.

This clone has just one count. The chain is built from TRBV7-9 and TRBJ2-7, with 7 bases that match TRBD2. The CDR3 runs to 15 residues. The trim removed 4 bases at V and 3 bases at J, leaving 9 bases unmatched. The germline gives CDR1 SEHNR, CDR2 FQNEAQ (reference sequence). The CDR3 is CASSSGGGGRYEQYF. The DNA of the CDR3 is TGTGCCAGCAGCTCTGGCGGGGGAGGCCGCTACGAGCAGTACTTC.

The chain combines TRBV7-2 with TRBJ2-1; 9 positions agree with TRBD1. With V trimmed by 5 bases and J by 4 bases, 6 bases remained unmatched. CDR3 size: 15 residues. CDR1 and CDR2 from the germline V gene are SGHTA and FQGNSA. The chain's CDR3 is CASSVDGTGYNEQFF. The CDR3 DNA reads TGTGCCAGCAGCGTAGACGGGACAGGGTACAATGAGCAGTTCTTC.

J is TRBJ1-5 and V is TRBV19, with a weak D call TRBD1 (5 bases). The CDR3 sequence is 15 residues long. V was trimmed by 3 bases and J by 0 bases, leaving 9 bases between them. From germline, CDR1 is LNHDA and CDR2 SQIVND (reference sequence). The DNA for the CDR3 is TGTGCCAGTAGTATGGACACGTATAGCAATCAGCCCCAGCATTTT. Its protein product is CASSMDTYSNQPQHF.

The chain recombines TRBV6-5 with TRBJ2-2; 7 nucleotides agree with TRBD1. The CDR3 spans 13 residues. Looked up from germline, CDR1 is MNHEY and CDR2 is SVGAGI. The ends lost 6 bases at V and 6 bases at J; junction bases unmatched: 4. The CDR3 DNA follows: TGTGCCAGCAGCCCGACAGGGCCCGGGGAGCTGTTTTTT. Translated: CASSPTGPGELFF.

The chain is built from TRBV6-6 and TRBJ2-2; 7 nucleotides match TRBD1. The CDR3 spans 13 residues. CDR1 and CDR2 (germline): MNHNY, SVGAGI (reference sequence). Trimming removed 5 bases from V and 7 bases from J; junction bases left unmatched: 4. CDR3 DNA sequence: TGTGCCAGCAGTCAACAGGGGCACGGGGAGCTGTTTTTT. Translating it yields CASSQQGHGELFF.

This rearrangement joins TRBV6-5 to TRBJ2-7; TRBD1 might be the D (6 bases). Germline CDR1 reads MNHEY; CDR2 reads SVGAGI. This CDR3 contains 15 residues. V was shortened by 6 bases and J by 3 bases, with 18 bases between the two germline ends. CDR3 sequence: CASSTGHGGRYEQYF. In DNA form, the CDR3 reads TGTGCCAGCAGCACGGGACACGGAGGCCGCTACGAGCAGTACTTC.

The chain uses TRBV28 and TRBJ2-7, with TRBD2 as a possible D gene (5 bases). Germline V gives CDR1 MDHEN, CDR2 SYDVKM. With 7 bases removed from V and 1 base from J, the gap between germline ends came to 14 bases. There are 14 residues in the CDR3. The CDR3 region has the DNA TGTGCCAGCACCCTCAGCGGTTTTTCCTACGAGCAGTACTTC. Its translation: CASTLSGFSYEQYF.

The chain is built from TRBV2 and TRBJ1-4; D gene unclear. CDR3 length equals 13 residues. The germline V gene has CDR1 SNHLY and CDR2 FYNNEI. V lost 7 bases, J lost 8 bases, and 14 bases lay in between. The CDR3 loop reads CASIRTPGEKLFF. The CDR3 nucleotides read TGTGCCAGCATACGTACTCCGGGGGAAAAACTGTTTTTT.

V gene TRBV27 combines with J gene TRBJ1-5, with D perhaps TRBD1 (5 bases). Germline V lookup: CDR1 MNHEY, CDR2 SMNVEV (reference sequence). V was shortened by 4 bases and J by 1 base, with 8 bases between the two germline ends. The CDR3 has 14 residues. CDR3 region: CASSSWGSNQPQHF. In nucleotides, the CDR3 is TGTGCCAGCAGTTCTTGGGGGAGCAATCAGCCCCAGCATTTT.

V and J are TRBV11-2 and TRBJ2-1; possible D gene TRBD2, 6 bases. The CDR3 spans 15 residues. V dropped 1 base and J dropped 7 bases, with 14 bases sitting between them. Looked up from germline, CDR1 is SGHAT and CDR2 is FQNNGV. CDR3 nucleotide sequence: TGTGCCAGCAGCTTAGCTCCCGGGACTGAAAATGAGCAGTTCTTC. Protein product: CASSLAPGTENEQFF.

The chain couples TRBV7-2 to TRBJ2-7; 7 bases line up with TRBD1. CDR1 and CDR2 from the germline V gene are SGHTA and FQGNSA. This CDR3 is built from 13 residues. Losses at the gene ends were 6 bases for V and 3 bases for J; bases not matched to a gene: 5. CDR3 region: CASSPRQGYEQYF. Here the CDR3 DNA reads TGTGCCAGCAGTCCCAGACAGGGCTACGAGCAGTACTTC.

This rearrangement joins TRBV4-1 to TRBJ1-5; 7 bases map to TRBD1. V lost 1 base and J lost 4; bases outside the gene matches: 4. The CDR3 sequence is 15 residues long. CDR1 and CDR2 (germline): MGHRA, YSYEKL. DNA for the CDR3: TGCGCCAGCAGCCAAGCGGACAGGAGAAATCAGCCCCAGCATTTT. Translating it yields CASSQADRRNQPQHF.